These 20 T cell receptor beta chains originate from one sample sequenced in a study of blood T cell repertoires in COVID-19. TCRdb keeps only in-frame clones here, not all; method: immunoSEQ multiplex PCR. This sample has 150,000 to 200,000 clones, with roughly 88% found just once. Sequencing was carried out using PBMCs or T cells enriched from blood (not recorded which). Every receptor here comes from a man in his fifties or sixties who had recovered from COVID-19.

CDR3 region: CASSAIRGPNYGYTF. The CDR3 DNA sequence: TGTGCCAGCAGCGCGATCAGGGGCCCGAACTATGGCTACACCTTC. This chain links TRBV11-2 with TRBJ1-2; the D gene is possibly TRBD1 (6 bases). Germline V gene sequence: CDR1 SGHAT, CDR2 FQNNGV. This CDR3 is built from 15 residues. The V end lost 5 bases, the J end lost 2 bases, and 15 bases lay between the germline ends.

In its sample, this clone was seen once. The chain has TRBV29-1 and TRBJ2-5; tentative D call: TRBD2 (5 bases). CDR1 is SQVTM and CDR2 is ANQGSEA in the germline V gene. The CDR3 spans 13 residues. Trimming stripped 4 bases from V and 2 bases from J, with 11 bases between. CDR3 protein: CSVVALHQETQYF. For the CDR3, the DNA is TGCAGCGTTGTAGCGTTACATCAAGAGACCCAGTACTTC.

This chain connects TRBV2 to TRBJ1-2; D uncertain. Germline V CDR1 and CDR2: SNHLY, FYNNEI. V lost 3 bases and J lost 4, with 9 bases in between. The CDR3 consists of 13 residues. The DNA of the CDR3 is TGTGCCAGCAGTGAGGATAGGAGCTATGGCTACACCTTC. Its translation is CASSEDRSYGYTF.

V usage is TRBV30 and J usage is TRBJ1-5; weak D call: TRBD1 (5 bases). Trimming took off 1 base at V and 1 base at J, with 5 bases between the two ends. The CDR3 is 13 amino acids. The germline CDR1 and CDR2 sequences are GTSNPN and SVGIG (reference sequence). The CDR3 protein is CAWSEGSNQPQHF. The CDR3 coding sequence is TGTGCCTGGAGTGAGGGGAGCAATCAGCCCCAGCATTTT.

This clone turned up a few times. The chain is built from TRBV5-1 and TRBJ2-2, with D perhaps matching TRBD1 (6 bases). The V gene's germline CDR1 is SGHRS and CDR2 YFSETQ. V lost 4 bases and J 1 base, leaving 8 bases between the germline ends. The CDR3 contains 14 residues. The CDR3 protein is CASSGGRNTGELFF. Here the CDR3 DNA reads TGCGCCAGCAGCGGGGGCCGGAACACCGGGGAGCTGTTTTTT.

The chain combines TRBV7-2 with TRBJ1-6; 9 nucleotides line up with TRBD1. Per the germline V gene, CDR1 is SGHTA and CDR2 is FQGNSA. V shed 1 base and J 7 bases; nucleotides not matched to a gene: 2. The CDR3 covers 15 residues. Here the CDR3 reads CASSLDGTGNSPLHF. CDR3 bases: TGTGCCAGCAGCTTAGATGGGACAGGGAATTCACCCCTCCACTTT.

This rearrangement joins TRBV6-1 to TRBJ1-1, with a possible D match to TRBD1 (5 bases). The CDR3 loop spans 15 amino acids. Germline V gene lookup returns CDR1 MNHNS and CDR2 SASEGT. V gave up 0 bases and J gave up 4 bases, with 12 bases separating them. CDR3 coding DNA: TGTGCCAGCAGTGAAGCAATGACAGCCCCCACTGAAGCTTTCTTT. Protein product: CASSEAMTAPTEAFF.

Worth noting for this clone: Other DNA sequences in this specimen translate into the identical CDR3. This chain connects TRBV9 to TRBJ2-6; the D is unclear. Trimming pared 0 bases from V and 3 bases from J, leaving 10 bases between. CDR1 and CDR2 (germline): SGDLS, YYNGEE. This CDR3 region has 16 residues. CDR3 sequence (DNA): TGTGCCAGCAGCGTAGCACCCCCTAGTGGGGCCAACGTCCTGACTTTC. Its translation is CASSVAPPSGANVLTF.

This clone was detected only a few times. The chain combines TRBV9 with TRBJ2-3; the match to TRBD2 covers 15 bases. Germline CDR1 and CDR2: SGDLS and YYNGEE. V shed 0 bases, J shed 6 bases, and the junction held 5 bases outside the gene matches. The CDR3 length is 17 residues. For the CDR3, the DNA is TGTGCCAGCAGCGTAGGTGGGACTAGCGGGGGGCGGGATACGCAGTATTTT. This encodes CASSVGGTSGGRDTQYF. The whole variable domain, filled in from reference TRBV9 and TRBJ2-3, reads DSGVTQTPKHLITATGQRVTLRCSPRSGDLSVYWYQQSLDQGLQFLIQYYNGEERAKGNILERFSAQQFPDLHSELNLSSLELGDSALYFCASSVGGTSGGRDTQYFGPGTRLTVL.

V usage is TRBV15 and J usage is TRBJ2-7, with D perhaps matching TRBD2 (6 bases). The CDR3 has 14 amino acids. The V end was cut by 5 bases, the J end by 7 bases, with 18 bases between. Germline CDR1 LNHNV, CDR2 YYDKDF (reference sequence). CDR3 loop: CATSAELRGREQYF. For the CDR3, the DNA is TGTGCCACCAGCGCTGAACTCCGGGGGAGGGAGCAGTACTTC.

A single count supports this clone. The chain employs TRBV29-1 and TRBJ2-3; the D is unclear. The germline gives CDR1 SQVTM, CDR2 ANQGSEA. The CDR3 totals 15 residues. Deletions cut 3 bases from V and 1 base from J, with 14 bases between. The CDR3 sequence is CSVEAGRLGTDTQYF. CDR3 DNA sequence: TGCAGCGTTGAGGCAGGCAGATTGGGCACAGATACGCAGTATTTT.

The J gene is TRBJ1-1, the V gene TRBV11-2, with 7 bases that match TRBD1. CDR1 is SGHAT, CDR2 FQNNGV, per germline. This CDR3 region has 13 residues. V lost 5 bases to trimming and J lost 5 bases; unmatched junction nucleotides: 5. The CDR3 spells CASSTTGRTEAFF. CDR3 DNA: TGTGCCAGCAGCACGACAGGGAGAACTGAAGCTTTCTTT.

The chain links TRBV2 to TRBJ2-7; possibly TRBD2 for D (5 bases). The germline V gene has CDR1 SNHLY and CDR2 FYNNEI. Trimming removed 3 bases at V and 3 bases at J, with 12 bases between. The CDR3 sequence is 14 residues long. CDR3 nucleotide sequence: TGTGCCAGCAGTGAGAACGGAGGCTACTACGAGCAGTACTTC. Amino acid sequence: CASSENGGYYEQYF.

The V and J genes are TRBV18 and TRBJ2-7, with TRBD1 identical over 9 bases. The CDR3 sequence is 15 residues long. V was pared by 6 bases and J by 1 base, with 7 bases of the junction left unmatched. Germline CDR1 is KGHSH and CDR2 is LQKENI. In DNA, the CDR3 is TGTGCCAGCTCGACTACAGGGGGCGGGTCCTACGAGCAGTACTTC. Encoded protein: CASSTTGGGSYEQYF.

The rearrangement uses TRBV18 and TRBJ2-3; D is possibly TRBD1 (6 bases). CDR1 is KGHSH and CDR2 is LQKENI in the germline V gene. The CDR3 contains 16 residues. V was clipped by 3 bases and J by 0 bases, with 13 bases between them. For the CDR3, the DNA is TGTGCCAGCTCACCGATACAGGGAGCTAGCACAGATACGCAGTATTTT. Its translation is CASSPIQGASTDTQYF.

The chain recombines TRBV11-3 with TRBJ2-3; a weak D match, TRBD1 (8 bases). This CDR3 is built from 14 residues. V was clipped by 5 bases and J by 5 bases, with 14 bases between them. CDR1 and CDR2 from the germline V gene are SGHNT and YENEEA. CDR3 bases: TGTGCCAGCAGCATACAGGGGGGGGGAGATACGCAGTATTTT. Translating gives CASSIQGGGDTQYF.

This chain links TRBV4-1 with TRBJ2-6, with D perhaps matching TRBD1 (6 bases). With 4 bases removed from V and 4 bases from J, the gap between germline ends came to 11 bases. Germline V CDR1 and CDR2: MGHRA, YSYEKL. This CDR3 comprises 15 residues. The CDR3 spells CASSRTGYGANVLTF. CDR3 bases: TGCGCCAGCAGCCGTACAGGGTACGGGGCCAACGTCCTGACTTTC.

The chain joins TRBV5-1 to TRBJ2-3; possibly TRBD1 for D (6 bases). Germline V lookup: CDR1 SGHRS, CDR2 YFSETQ. This CDR3 has 14 residues. The V and J ends lost 7 bases and 2 bases respectively, with 14 bases between them. CDR3 sequence: CASDLGQNTDTQYF. In DNA, the CDR3 is TGCGCCAGCGACTTGGGACAAAACACAGATACGCAGTATTTT.

This chain links TRBV18 with TRBJ1-2; D uncertain. In germline, CDR1 is KGHSH, CDR2 LQKENI. V shed 0 bases and J shed 6 bases, with 14 bases lying between them. The CDR3 has 15 residues. The CDR3 coding sequence is TGTGCCAGCTCACCACCGCAGACTATTACGCATGGCTACACCTTC. It is translated as CASSPPQTITHGYTF. Using reference TRBV18 and TRBJ1-2 for the parts outside the CDR3, the full variable domain is NAGVMQNPRHLVRRRGQEARLRCSPMKGHSHVYWYRQLPEEGLKFMVYLQKENIIDESGMPKERFSAEFPKEGPSILRIQQVVRGDSAAYFCASSPPQTITHGYTFGSGTRLTVV.

The chain is built from TRBV2 and TRBJ1-5; tentatively, D is TRBD1 (5 bases). Looked up from germline, CDR1 is SNHLY and CDR2 is FYNNEI. The CDR3 spans 15 residues. The V gene lost 6 bases and the J gene lost 0 bases, with 12 bases spanning the gap. CDR3 sequence: CASSELGRSNQPQHF. In DNA, the CDR3 is TGTGCCAGCAGCGAATTGGGGCGTAGCAATCAGCCCCAGCATTTT.